This TCR beta chain was sequenced during a study of blood T cells in healthy people across ages. A sample-barcoded 5' primer and a J-beta primer mix were used in a second PCR of about 7 to 12 cycles. TCRdb reprocessed the 5' RACE reads with MiXCR, giving one entry per CDR3 protein. The repertoire includes 600,000 to 650,000 distinct CDR3 sequences, around 54% of them detected once, and over 30% sits in the top ten. CDR1 and CDR2 (germline): MDHEN, SYDVKM. This CDR3 is built from 14 residues. The V gene lost 6 bases and the J gene lost 4 bases, with 15 bases spanning the gap. This chain connects TRBV28 to TRBJ1-2; D not resolved. The sequenced sample was blood. The receptor was derived from a man aged 60 to 69 in good health. CDR3 protein: CASRPPGIRYGYTF. Written as DNA, the CDR3 is TGTGCCAGCAGGCCCCCCGGGATCCGCTATGGCTACACCTTC.